The T cell receptor beta chain described here comes from a study of shared clonotypes between healthy human individuals. Study-level information: Sampling drew on donors who were a couple of women and a few men aged 18 to 49.

The CDR3 runs to 17 residues. CDR1 and CDR2 from the germline V gene are SGDLS and YYNGEE. Trimming left V 3 bases short and J 2 bases short, with 15 bases between. Sorted subsets were amplified in replicate PCRs using approximately 0.2 ug DNA, tens of thousands of T cell genomes. The method was immunoSEQ multiplex PCR; TCRdb's version includes in-frame clones alone and lacks a portion of them. This table holds some 580,000 clones, roughly 98% found once. Positive CCR7 selection of CD45RO-negative cells yielded the naive CD8 cells, and terminally differentiated effector memory CD45RA+ cells were excluded.

Sequencing was performed on naive CD8+ T cells sorted from blood. The chain employs TRBV9 and TRBJ2-6, with D perhaps TRBD1 (6 bases). The receptor comes from a young man in good health. For the CDR3, the DNA is TGTGCCAGCAGCGGGTGGACAGACTTGACTGGGGCCAACGTCCTGACTTTC. It translates to CASSGWTDLTGANVLTF.